Below, 31 T cell receptor beta chains from the same sample are listed, as sequenced in a study of blood T cell repertoires in COVID-19. The protocol was immunoSEQ multiplex PCR, while the TCRdb copy is restricted to in-frame clones and leaves out a portion. In the table there are some 100,000 clones, roughly 88% of which are singletons. Sequencing used peripheral blood. The receptors derive from a human donor in a cohort sampled during active COVID-19.

The rearrangement joins TRBV12-3 or TRBV12-4 to TRBJ2-2; 8 nucleotides match TRBD1. The CDR3 spans 13 residues. J gave up 8 bases and V 5 bases, and 4 bases lay outside the gene matches. The CDR3 sequence: CASSRTGFGELFF. The CDR3 DNA is TGTGCCAGCAGTCGGACAGGGTTTGGGGAGCTGTTTTTT.

The chain couples TRBV6-6 to TRBJ2-3; D unclear. The CDR3 loop spans 13 amino acids. CDR1 is MNHNY and CDR2 is SVGAGI in the germline V gene (reference sequence). The ends were cut back, 6 bases at V and 4 bases at J, with 11 bases in the middle. CDR3 in amino acids: CASSRHGADTQYF. The CDR3 DNA follows: TGTGCCAGCAGCAGGCACGGCGCAGATACGCAGTATTTT.

This rearrangement joins TRBV3-1 (or the pseudogene TRBV3-2) to TRBJ2-4; D gene ambiguous. This CDR3 comprises 16 residues. The V end was cut by 3 bases, the J end by 2 bases, with 14 bases between. The germline gives CDR1 LGHDT, CDR2 YNNKEL (reference sequence). The CDR3 region is CASSQSEATSKNIQYF. The CDR3 DNA reads TGTGCCAGCAGCCAGTCAGAGGCAACGTCCAAAAACATTCAGTACTTC.

Only a few counts were recorded for this clone. The chain combines TRBV9 with TRBJ2-5; a possible D gene is TRBD2 (5 bases). CDR1 and CDR2 (germline): SGDLS, YYNGEE. The CDR3 covers 16 residues. V was trimmed by 4 bases and J by 7 bases, leaving 23 bases between them. This CDR3 is CASSLGDILGFGTQYF. In DNA form, the CDR3 reads TGTGCCAGCAGCTTGGGAGACATTCTTGGCTTCGGGACCCAGTACTTC.

In this sample, this clone turned up once. V usage is TRBV5-1 and J usage is TRBJ2-6; no definite D call. This CDR3 is built from 15 residues. Looked up from germline, CDR1 is SGHRS and CDR2 is YFSETQ. Trimming pared 4 bases from V and 0 bases from J, leaving 8 bases between. As DNA, the CDR3 is TGCGCCAGCAGCCGGGTGGCCTCTGGGGCCAACGTCCTGACTTTC. It codes for CASSRVASGANVLTF.

The genes are TRBV6-7 and TRBJ2-2; maybe TRBD1 (5 bases). TRBV6-7 is an open reading frame, and its role is uncertain. V was clipped by 11 bases and J by 4 bases, with 14 bases between them. CDR3 length: 13 amino acids. The CDR3 DNA follows: TGTGCCCCCCAGGGCGAGTGCACCGGGGAGCTGTTTTTT. This gives the protein CAPQGECTGELFF.

This clone was recorded only once. The CDR3, as DNA: TGCGCCAGCAGCTGGGCAGGGTTAAGCGACACTGAAGCTTTCTTT. This encodes CASSWAGLSDTEAFF. The chain combines TRBV5-1 with TRBJ1-1; perhaps TRBD1 as D (5 bases). The CDR3 is 15 amino acids. Trimming took 3 bases from V and 3 from J, leaving 15 bases between them. Germline assignment: CDR1 SGHRS and CDR2 YFSETQ.

The CDR3 reads CASRGDSDYEQYF. CDR3 nucleotides: TGTGCCAGCAGAGGAGACAGTGACTACGAGCAGTACTTC. The chain is built from TRBV2 and TRBJ2-7, with D tentatively TRBD1 (5 bases). The CDR3 runs to 13 residues. V lost 6 bases, J lost 3 bases, and 12 bases lay in between. Germline values: CDR1 SNHLY, CDR2 FYNNEI.

V usage is TRBV19 and J usage is TRBJ1-2; possible D gene TRBD1, 6 bases. The CDR3 covers 14 residues. Germline CDR1 reads LNHDA; CDR2 reads SQIVND (reference sequence). V was trimmed by 7 bases and J by 4 bases, leaving 16 bases between them. The DNA of the CDR3 is TGTGCCAGTAAATTTTCGGCACAGGGCTATGGCTACACCTTC. Protein sequence: CASKFSAQGYGYTF.

The gene calls are TRBV16 and TRBJ2-7; the match to TRBD2 covers 10 bases. Germline assignment: CDR1 KGHSY and CDR2 FQNENV. This CDR3 spans 16 amino acids. J was trimmed by 2 bases and V by 2 bases; bases with no gene match: 6. CDR3 in amino acids: CASSQNPSGSAYEQYF. The CDR3 coding sequence is TGTGCCAGCAGCCAAAACCCTAGCGGGAGCGCCTACGAGCAGTACTTC.

The genes are TRBV27 and TRBJ2-7; 9 bases agree with TRBD2. CDR1 and CDR2 (germline): MNHEY, SMNVEV (reference sequence). The CDR3 loop spans 15 amino acids. Trimming took 0 bases from V and 4 from J; bases not matched to a gene: 4. CDR3 region: CASSLSFAGGYEQYF. CDR3 sequence (DNA): TGTGCCAGCAGTTTATCGTTCGCGGGAGGGTACGAGCAGTACTTC.

The chain carries TRBV19 and TRBJ1-1, with D possibly being TRBD1 (5 bases). The V gene lost 5 bases and the J gene lost 6 bases, with 13 bases spanning the gap. This CDR3 has 13 amino acids. CDR1 and CDR2 (germline): LNHDA, SQIVND (reference sequence). CDR3 loop: CASSPGTVAEAFF. The CDR3 nucleotides read TGTGCCAGTAGTCCTGGGACTGTGGCTGAAGCTTTCTTT.

The genes are TRBV7-8 and TRBJ2-1, with D possibly TRBD2 on 5 matching bases. From germline, CDR1 is SGHVS and CDR2 FQNEAQ. V shed 5 bases and J shed 5 bases, with 19 bases lying between them. This CDR3 has 16 residues. Written as DNA, the CDR3 is TGTGCCAGCAGCGGCCGGACGGACTCATCCAACAATGAGCAGTTCTTC. The encoded protein is CASSGRTDSSNNEQFF.

This sequence joins TRBV7-9 and TRBJ2-1, with 7 bases that match TRBD1. The CDR3 is made up of 16 amino acids. The ends lost 3 bases at V and 7 bases at J; junction bases unmatched: 12. CDR1 and CDR2 from the germline V gene are SEHNR and FQNEAQ (reference sequence). The CDR3 DNA follows: TGTGCCAGCAGCTTGTCGACAGGGTGGTCATCTAATGAGCAGTTCTTC. Its translation: CASSLSTGWSSNEQFF.

The chain carries TRBV7-9 and TRBJ1-2, with unresolved D. The CDR3 totals 13 residues. V lost 4 bases to trimming and J lost 4 bases, with 10 bases between them. The germline gives CDR1 SEHNR, CDR2 FQNEAQ (reference sequence). The CDR3 is CASSSEGSYGYTF. The CDR3 nucleotides read TGTGCCAGCAGCTCCGAGGGCAGCTATGGCTACACCTTC.

The V gene is TRBV6-5, the J gene TRBJ1-5; D uncertain. The CDR3 contains 15 residues. V was clipped by 5 bases and J by 0 bases, with 11 bases between them. Germline V gene sequence: CDR1 MNHEY, CDR2 SVGAGI. CDR3 nucleotides: TGTGCCAGCAGTCCCCTCGGGTATAGCAATCAGCCCCAGCATTTT. Amino acid sequence: CASSPLGYSNQPQHF.

The rearrangement joins TRBV5-1 to TRBJ1-1; D is ambiguous. The CDR3 totals 13 residues. The V gene lost 4 bases and the J gene lost 3 bases, with 10 bases spanning the gap. CDR1 and CDR2 (germline): SGHRS, YFSETQ. The CDR3: CASSAPRDTEAFF. CDR3 coding DNA: TGCGCCAGCAGCGCGCCCCGGGACACTGAAGCTTTCTTT.

The V gene is TRBV2, the J gene TRBJ2-5, with 10 bases matching TRBD2. Per the germline V gene, CDR1 is SNHLY and CDR2 is FYNNEI. After removal of 4 bases from V and 0 bases from J, the junction contained 5 bases not matched to a gene. The CDR3 length is 16 residues. The DNA for the CDR3 is TGTGCCAGCAGTGGAGGGACTAGCGCCTACCAAGAGACCCAGTACTTC. It is translated as CASSGGTSAYQETQYF.

V usage is TRBV5-5 and J usage is TRBJ1-4; 7 nucleotides match TRBD1. The germline V gene has CDR1 SGHKS and CDR2 YYEKEE (reference sequence). CDR3 length: 15 residues. The trim removed 4 bases at V and 0 bases at J, leaving 3 bases unmatched. The CDR3 DNA sequence: TGTGCCAGCAGCGACGGGACAGCAACTAATGAAAAACTGTTTTTT. Residues: CASSDGTATNEKLFF.

This rearrangement joins TRBV10-3 to TRBJ2-7; tentative D call: TRBD2 (6 bases). Trimming removed 6 bases at V and 7 bases at J, with 16 bases between. In germline, CDR1 is ENHRY, CDR2 SYGVKD. CDR3 length: 13 amino acids. The CDR3 DNA sequence: TGTGCCATCAGCGATAATTCTGGGAGGGAGCAGTACTTC. Translated, it gives CAISDNSGREQYF.

This clone is labeled medium-sized. The chain is built from TRBV10-3 and TRBJ2-1; a weak D match, TRBD2 (5 bases). The CDR3 runs 14 residues. V shed 10 bases and J shed 0 bases, with 13 bases lying between them. CDR1 is ENHRY, CDR2 SYGVKD, per germline. The CDR3 here is CATWTDSSYNEQFF. CDR3 coding DNA: TGTGCCACCTGGACGGACTCCTCCTACAATGAGCAGTTCTTC.

The chain combines TRBV6-6 with TRBJ2-5, with 8 bases lining up with TRBD1. Germline loops: CDR1 MNHNY, CDR2 SVGAGI (reference sequence). The junction had 1 base not matched to a gene; V was cut back by 2 bases and J by 5 bases. The CDR3 length is 13 residues. The CDR3 nucleotides read TGTGCCAGCAGTTACCAGGGGGCCGAGACCCAGTACTTC. Its protein product is CASSYQGAETQYF.

The chain carries TRBV7-3 and TRBJ2-1; TRBD2 aligns across 11 bases. This CDR3 has 15 residues. In germline, CDR1 is SGHTA, CDR2 FQGTGA. V lost 0 bases, J lost 5 bases, and 0 bases stayed unmatched. Here the CDR3 reads CASSLTGLADNEQFF. CDR3 bases: TGTGCCAGCAGCTTAACGGGACTAGCGGACAATGAGCAGTTCTTC. Combining the CDR3 with reference TRBV7-3 and TRBJ2-1 gives the whole variable domain GAGVSQTPSNKVTEKGKYVELRCDPISGHTALYWYRQSLGQGPEFLIYFQGTGAADDSGLPNDRFFAVRPEGSVSTLKIQRTERGDSAVYLCASSLTGLADNEQFFGPGTRLTVL.

V gene TRBV5-1 combines with J gene TRBJ2-7; 7 bases agree with TRBD1. Germline lookup yields CDR1 SGHRS and CDR2 YFSETQ. Unmatched junction bases numbered 17, after V lost 3 bases and J lost 5 bases. The length of the CDR3 is 17 residues. The CDR3 spells CASSSEGLVTGIDEQYF. CDR3 DNA: TGCGCCAGCAGCTCAGAGGGGCTAGTGACAGGGATCGACGAGCAGTACTTC.

V and J are TRBV4-3 and TRBJ1-2; D is perhaps TRBD1 (6 bases). Between the trimmed V and J ends, which lost 0 bases and 6 bases, there was a span of 11 bases. The CDR3 spans 14 residues. Per germline, CDR1 LGHNA and CDR2 YSLEER. The chain's CDR3 is CASSQDGQGNGYTF. In DNA, the CDR3 is TGCGCCAGCAGCCAAGATGGTCAGGGGAATGGCTACACCTTC.

The genes are TRBV7-2 and TRBJ2-5; D is possibly TRBD1 (6 bases). V was cut by 0 bases and J by 5 bases, with 13 bases left in between. The CDR3 has 15 residues. The germline CDR1 and CDR2 sequences are SGHTA and FQGNSA. The CDR3 sequence is CASSLAGPQGETQYF. CDR3 sequence (DNA): TGTGCCAGCAGCTTAGCGGGGCCTCAGGGGGAGACCCAGTACTTC.

In its sample, this clone was seen a few times. This sequence joins TRBV9 and TRBJ1-3; 7 bases map to TRBD1. The junction had 4 bases not matched to a gene; V was cut back by 4 bases and J by 0 bases. From germline, CDR1 is SGDLS and CDR2 YYNGEE. The length of the CDR3 is 15 residues. CDR3 sequence: CASSLGTVSGNTIYF. CDR3 bases: TGTGCCAGCAGCCTAGGGACAGTCTCTGGAAACACCATATATTTT.

V gene TRBV12-3 or TRBV12-4 combines with J gene TRBJ2-7; perhaps TRBD1 as D (5 bases). This CDR3 is built from 11 residues. Trimming cost V 6 bases and J 6 bases, with 9 bases left between them. CDR3 nucleotides: TGTGCCAGCAGCAGGGTTGGCGAGCAGTACTTC. Translating it yields CASSRVGEQYF.

V usage is TRBV7-2 and J usage is TRBJ2-5, with TRBD2 identical over 7 bases. CDR1 is SGHTA, CDR2 FQGNSA, per germline. Germline trimming cut 3 bases from V and 4 bases from J; bases unmatched to any gene: 8. The CDR3 has 15 residues. This CDR3 reads CASSFPQRGPETQYF. The DNA of the CDR3 is TGTGCCAGCAGCTTTCCTCAGCGGGGCCCAGAGACCCAGTACTTC.

This clone was observed a few times. V gene TRBV7-8 combines with J gene TRBJ2-4, with a weak D call TRBD1 (5 bases). The V gene lost 4 bases and the J gene lost 0 bases, with 7 bases spanning the gap. Germline loops: CDR1 SGHVS, CDR2 FQNEAQ. This CDR3 contains 14 residues. The CDR3 region is CASSSTVAKNIQYF. CDR3 nucleotide sequence: TGTGCCAGCAGCTCGACAGTAGCCAAAAACATTCAGTACTTC.

The rearrangement joins TRBV13 to TRBJ2-1, with TRBD2 identical over 7 bases. The CDR3 totals 14 residues. Germline V gives CDR1 PRHDT, CDR2 FYEKMQ (reference sequence). The junction had 3 bases not matched to a gene; V was cut back by 4 bases and J by 3 bases. CDR3 DNA: TGTGCCAGCAGCTCGGGGGGAATCTACAATGAGCAGTTCTTC. Its translation is CASSSGGIYNEQFF.